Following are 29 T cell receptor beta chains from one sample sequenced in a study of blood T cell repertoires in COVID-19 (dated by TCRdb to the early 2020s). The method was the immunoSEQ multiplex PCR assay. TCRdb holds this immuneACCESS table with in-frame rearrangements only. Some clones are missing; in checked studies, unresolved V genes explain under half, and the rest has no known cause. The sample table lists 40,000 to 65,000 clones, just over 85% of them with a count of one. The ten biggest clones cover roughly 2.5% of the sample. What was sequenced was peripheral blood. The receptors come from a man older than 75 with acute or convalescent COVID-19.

The CDR3 protein is CASSYPDGYTF. CDR3 coding DNA: TGTGCCAGCAGTTACCCGGATGGCTACACCTTC. This chain joins TRBV6-2 or TRBV6-3 and TRBJ1-2; unclear D gene. The CDR3 is 11 residues long. CDR1 and CDR2 from the germline V gene are MNHEY and SVGEGT. V was shortened by 2 bases and J by 6 bases, with 4 bases between the two germline ends.

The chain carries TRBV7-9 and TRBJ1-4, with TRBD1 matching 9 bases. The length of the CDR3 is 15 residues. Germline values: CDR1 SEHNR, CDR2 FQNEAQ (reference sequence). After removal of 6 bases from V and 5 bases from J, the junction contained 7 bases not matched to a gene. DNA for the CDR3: TGTGCCAGCAGTAACGACAGGGGGTCGAATGAAAAACTGTTTTTT. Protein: CASSNDRGSNEKLFF.

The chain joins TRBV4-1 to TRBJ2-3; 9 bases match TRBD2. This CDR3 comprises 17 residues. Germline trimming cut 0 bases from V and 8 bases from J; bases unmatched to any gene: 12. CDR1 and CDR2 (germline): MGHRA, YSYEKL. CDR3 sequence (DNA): TGCGCCAGCAGCCAAGATGGGCCTAGCGGGAAACGCGGTACGCAGTATTTT. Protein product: CASSQDGPSGKRGTQYF.

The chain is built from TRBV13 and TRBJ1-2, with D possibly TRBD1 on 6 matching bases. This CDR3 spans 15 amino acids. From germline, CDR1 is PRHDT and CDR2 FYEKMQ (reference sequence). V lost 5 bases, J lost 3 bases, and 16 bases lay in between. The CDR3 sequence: CASSPRGGDYYGYTF. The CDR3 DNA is TGTGCCAGCAGCCCCCGGGGGGGCGACTACTATGGCTACACCTTC. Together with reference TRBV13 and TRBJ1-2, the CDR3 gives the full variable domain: AAGVIQSPRHLIKEKRETATLKCYPIPRHDTVYWYQQGPGQDPQFLISFYEKMQSDKGSIPDRFSAQQFSDYHSELNMSSLELGDSALYFCASSPRGGDYYGYTFGSGTRLTVV.

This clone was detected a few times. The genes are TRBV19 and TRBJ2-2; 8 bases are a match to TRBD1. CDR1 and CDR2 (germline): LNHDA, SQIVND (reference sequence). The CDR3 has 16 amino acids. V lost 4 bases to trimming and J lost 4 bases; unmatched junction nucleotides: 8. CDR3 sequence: CASSTPGGAGTGELFF. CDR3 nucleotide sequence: TGTGCCAGTAGTACCCCAGGGGGCGCGGGCACCGGGGAGCTGTTTTTT.

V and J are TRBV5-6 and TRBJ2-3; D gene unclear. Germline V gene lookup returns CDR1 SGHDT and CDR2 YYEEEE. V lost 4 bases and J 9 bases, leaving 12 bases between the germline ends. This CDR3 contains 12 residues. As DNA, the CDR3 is TGTGCCAGCAGCACCACAGTAGGCACGCAGTATTTT. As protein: CASSTTVGTQYF.

The CDR3 loop is CASSLGGREKLFF. As DNA, the CDR3 is TGTGCCAGCAGCTTGGGAGGGAGGGAAAAACTGTTTTTT. The chain is built from TRBV11-2 and TRBJ1-4; D not certain. The length of the CDR3 is 13 residues. The V gene's germline CDR1 is SGHAT and CDR2 FQNNGV. V was shortened by 3 bases and J by 8 bases, with 10 bases between the two germline ends.

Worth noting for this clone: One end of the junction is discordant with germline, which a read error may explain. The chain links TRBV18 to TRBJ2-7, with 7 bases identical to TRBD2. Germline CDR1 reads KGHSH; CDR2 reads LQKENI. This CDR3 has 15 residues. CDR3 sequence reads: CASSPPATSSHEQYF. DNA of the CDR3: TGTGCCAGCTCACCACCCGCGACTAGCTCCCACGAGCAGTACTTC.

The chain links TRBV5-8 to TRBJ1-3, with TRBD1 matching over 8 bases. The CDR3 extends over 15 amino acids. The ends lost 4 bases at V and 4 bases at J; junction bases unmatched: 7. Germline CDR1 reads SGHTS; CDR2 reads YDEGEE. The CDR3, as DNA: TGTGCCAGCAGCCATGACAGGGGAGTAGGAAACACCATATATTTT. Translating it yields CASSHDRGVGNTIYF.

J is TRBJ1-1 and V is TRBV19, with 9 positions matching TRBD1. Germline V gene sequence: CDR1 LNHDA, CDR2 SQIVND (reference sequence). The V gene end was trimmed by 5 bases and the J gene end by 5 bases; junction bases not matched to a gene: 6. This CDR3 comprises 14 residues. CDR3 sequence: CASSGDRVSTEAFF. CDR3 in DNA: TGTGCCAGTAGTGGGGACAGGGTATCTACTGAAGCTTTCTTT.

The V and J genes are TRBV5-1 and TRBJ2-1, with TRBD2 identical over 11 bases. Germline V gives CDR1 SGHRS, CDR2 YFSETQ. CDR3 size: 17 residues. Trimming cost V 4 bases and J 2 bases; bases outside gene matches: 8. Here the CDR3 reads CASSQDPTSGTYNEQFF. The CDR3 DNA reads TGCGCCAGCAGCCAGGACCCGACTAGCGGGACCTACAATGAGCAGTTCTTC.

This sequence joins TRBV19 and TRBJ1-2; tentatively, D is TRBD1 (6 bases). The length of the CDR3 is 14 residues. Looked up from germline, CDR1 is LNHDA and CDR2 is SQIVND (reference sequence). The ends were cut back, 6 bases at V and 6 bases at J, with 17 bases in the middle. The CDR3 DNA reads TGTGCCAGTAGCACACGACAGGTGGAGAATGGCTACACCTTC. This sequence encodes CASSTRQVENGYTF.

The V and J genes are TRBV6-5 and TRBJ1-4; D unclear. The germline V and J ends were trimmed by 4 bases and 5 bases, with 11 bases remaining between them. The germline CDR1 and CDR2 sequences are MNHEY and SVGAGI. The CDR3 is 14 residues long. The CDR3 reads CASSSRRRNEKLFF. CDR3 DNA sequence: TGTGCCAGCAGTTCCCGCCGGAGGAATGAAAAACTGTTTTTT.

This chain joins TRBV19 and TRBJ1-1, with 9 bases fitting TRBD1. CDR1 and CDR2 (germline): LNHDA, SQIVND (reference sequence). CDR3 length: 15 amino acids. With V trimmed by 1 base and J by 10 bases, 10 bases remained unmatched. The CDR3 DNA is TGTGCCAGTAGTATAGGTACAGGGGGCGCGTTCAGAGCTTTCTTT. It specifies CASSIGTGGAFRAFF.

CDR3 bases: TGTGCCAGCAGTGCTCGAACGGGCTCCTACAATGAGCAGTTCTTC. Protein product: CASSARTGSYNEQFF. This chain joins TRBV2 and TRBJ2-1; no definite D call. Germline CDR1 and CDR2: SNHLY and FYNNEI. V shed 4 bases and J shed 0 bases, with 10 bases lying between them. This CDR3 has 15 residues. The full variable domain, in which reference TRBV2 and TRBJ2-1 provide the parts outside the CDR3, is EPEVTQTPSHQVTQMGQEVILRCVPISNHLYFYWYRQILGQKVEFLVSFYNNEISEKSEIFDDQFSVERPDGSNFTLKIRSTKLEDSAMYFCASSARTGSYNEQFFGPGTRLTVL.

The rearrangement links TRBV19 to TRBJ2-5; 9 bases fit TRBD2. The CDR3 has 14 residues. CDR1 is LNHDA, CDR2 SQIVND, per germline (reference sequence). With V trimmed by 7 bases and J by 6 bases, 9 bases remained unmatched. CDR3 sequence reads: CASMAGGQRKTQYF. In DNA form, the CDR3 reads TGTGCCAGTATGGCGGGGGGGCAAAGAAAGACCCAGTACTTC.

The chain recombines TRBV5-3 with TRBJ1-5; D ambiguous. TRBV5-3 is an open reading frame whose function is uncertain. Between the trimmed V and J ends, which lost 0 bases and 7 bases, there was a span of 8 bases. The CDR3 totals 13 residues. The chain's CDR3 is CARSLAGNQPQHF. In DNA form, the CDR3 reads TGTGCCAGAAGCTTGGCGGGGAACCAGCCCCAGCATTTT.

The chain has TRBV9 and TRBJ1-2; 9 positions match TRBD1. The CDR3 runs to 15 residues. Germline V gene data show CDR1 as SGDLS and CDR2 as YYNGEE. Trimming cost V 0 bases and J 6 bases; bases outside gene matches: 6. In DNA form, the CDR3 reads TGTGCCAGCAGCGTAGTGGACAGGGGCGCCGATGGCTACACCTTC. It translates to CASSVVDRGADGYTF.

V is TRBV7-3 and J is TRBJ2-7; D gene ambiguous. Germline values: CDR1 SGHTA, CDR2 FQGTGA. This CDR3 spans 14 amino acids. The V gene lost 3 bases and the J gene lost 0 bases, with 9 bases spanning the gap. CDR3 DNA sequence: TGTGCCAGCAGCTTGACCACTACCTCCTACGAGCAGTACTTC. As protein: CASSLTTTSYEQYF.

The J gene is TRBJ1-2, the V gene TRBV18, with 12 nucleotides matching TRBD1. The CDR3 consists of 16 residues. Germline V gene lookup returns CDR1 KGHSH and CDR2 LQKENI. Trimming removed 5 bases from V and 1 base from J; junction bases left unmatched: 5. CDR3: CASSTGTGGLNYGYTF. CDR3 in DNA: TGTGCCAGCTCAACCGGGACAGGGGGCCTTAACTATGGCTACACCTTC.

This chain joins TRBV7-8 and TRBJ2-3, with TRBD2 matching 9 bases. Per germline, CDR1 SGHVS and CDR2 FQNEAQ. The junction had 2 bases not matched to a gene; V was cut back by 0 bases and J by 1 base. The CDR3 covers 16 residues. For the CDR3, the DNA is TGTGCCAGCAGCTTAGCCCGACTAGCGGGCACAGATACGCAGTATTTT. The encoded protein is CASSLARLAGTDTQYF. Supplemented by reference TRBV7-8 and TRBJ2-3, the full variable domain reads GAGVSQSPRYKVAKRGQDVALRCDPISGHVSLFWYQQALGQGPEFLTYFQNEAQLDKSGLPSDRFFAERPEGSVSTLKIQRTQQEDSAVYLCASSLARLAGTDTQYFGPGTRLTVL.

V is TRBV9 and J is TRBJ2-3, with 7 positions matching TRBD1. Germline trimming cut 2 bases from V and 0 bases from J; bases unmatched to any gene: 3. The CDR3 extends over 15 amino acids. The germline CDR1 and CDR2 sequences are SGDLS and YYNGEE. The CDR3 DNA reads TGTGCCAGCAGCGTGACAGGGAAGAGCACAGATACGCAGTATTTT. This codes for CASSVTGKSTDTQYF.

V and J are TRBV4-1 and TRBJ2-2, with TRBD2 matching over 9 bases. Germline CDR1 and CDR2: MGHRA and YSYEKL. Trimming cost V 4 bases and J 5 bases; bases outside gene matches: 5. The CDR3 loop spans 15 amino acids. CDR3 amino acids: CASSPGLAGTGELFF. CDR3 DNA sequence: TGCGCCAGCAGCCCGGGACTAGCAGGAACCGGGGAGCTGTTTTTT.

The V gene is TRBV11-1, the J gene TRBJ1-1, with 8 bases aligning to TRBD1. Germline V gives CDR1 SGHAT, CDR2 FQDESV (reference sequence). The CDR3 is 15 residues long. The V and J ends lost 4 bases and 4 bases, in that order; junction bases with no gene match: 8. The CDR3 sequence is CASSSIGQGSTEAFF. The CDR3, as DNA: TGTGCCAGCAGCTCCATAGGACAGGGAAGCACTGAAGCTTTCTTT.

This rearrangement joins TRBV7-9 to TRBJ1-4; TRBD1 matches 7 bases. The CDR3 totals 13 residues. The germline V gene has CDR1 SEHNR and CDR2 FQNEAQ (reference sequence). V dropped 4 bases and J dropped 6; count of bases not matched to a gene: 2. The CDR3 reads CASSSDRDEKLFF. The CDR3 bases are TGTGCCAGCAGCTCCGACAGGGATGAAAAACTGTTTTTT.

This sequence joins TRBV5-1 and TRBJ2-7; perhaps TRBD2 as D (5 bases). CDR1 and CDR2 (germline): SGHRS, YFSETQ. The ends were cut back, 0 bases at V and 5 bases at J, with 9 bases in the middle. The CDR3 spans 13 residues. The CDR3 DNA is TGCGCCAGCAGCTTGGGAGGGTTCGACGAGCAGTACTTC. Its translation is CASSLGGFDEQYF.

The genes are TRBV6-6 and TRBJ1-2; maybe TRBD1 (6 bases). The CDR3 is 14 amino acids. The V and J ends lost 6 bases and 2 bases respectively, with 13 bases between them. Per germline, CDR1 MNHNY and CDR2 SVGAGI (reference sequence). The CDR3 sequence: CASRISGQNYGYTF. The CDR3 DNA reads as TGTGCCAGCAGGATTTCGGGACAAAACTATGGCTACACCTTC.

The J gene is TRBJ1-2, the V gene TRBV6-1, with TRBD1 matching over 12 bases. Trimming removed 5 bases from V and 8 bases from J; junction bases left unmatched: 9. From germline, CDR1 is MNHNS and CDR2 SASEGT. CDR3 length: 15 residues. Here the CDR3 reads CASSPGTGGDPGYTF. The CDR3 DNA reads TGTGCCAGCAGTCCCGGGACAGGGGGCGACCCAGGCTACACCTTC.

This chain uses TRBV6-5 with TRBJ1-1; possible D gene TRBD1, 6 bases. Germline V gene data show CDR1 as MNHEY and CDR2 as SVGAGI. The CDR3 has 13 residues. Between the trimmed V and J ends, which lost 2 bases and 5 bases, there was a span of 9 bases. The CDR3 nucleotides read TGTGCCAGCAGTTACGACAGGTTGACTGAAGCTTTCTTT. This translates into CASSYDRLTEAFF.